One TCR beta chain is described in this entry. Its target antigen remains unknown. Base qualities are not recorded, but no much larger clone differs from it by a single base. Counted from cysteine to phenylalanine, this CDR3 has 16 amino acids. Solely the CDR3 DNA is kept, with 48 bases framed from the first base. CDR1 and CDR2 (SEHNR, FQNEAQ) derive from the germline V gene (reference sequence). Here V drops 5 bases and J drops 5 bases, and the junction holds 7 bases not matched to any gene. Whole blood was collected in K2EDTA tubes by collaborating institutions according to the institutions' own protocols. For TCRbeta analysis, collaborators shipped samples as frozen whole blood, isolated PBMCs, or DNA extracted from either of those sample types. The data are from a study of blood T cell repertoires in COVID-19 (dated by TCRdb to 2020 to 2022). In the study overall: Collaborator samples came from the United States, Italy and Spain and covered acute and convalescent phases of COVID-19. Where HLA class I and class II types were available, the types were taken from metadata supplied by the sample provider, not from assay-based typing. Nearly every sample came with metadata listing a de-identified subject ID, COVID-19 status, age in years and sex. The repertoires were made available in a free public database intended to serve as a resource for research on the immune response to SARS-CoV-2. The dataset comprised deeply sampled blood TCRbeta repertoires from subjects exposed to, actively infected with, or recovered from COVID-19. Samples came from the ongoing ImmuneRACE study (first 160 participants) plus 1,254 subjects from 6 global collaborators. The material from the prospective study consisted of cDNA or gDNA derived from T cells, B-cell-depleted T cells, or PBMCs.

The immunoSEQ Assay, a bias-controlled multiplex PCR, was used to amplify TCRbeta CDR3 regions from genomic DNA. As for the original processing: The number of nucleated cells in each sample was estimated by amplification of reference gene primers within the assay. To quantify the absolute abundance of each unique TCRbeta CDR3 rearrangement, sequence reads were collapsed and filtered. For each sample, productive Simpson clonality was calculated as the square root of Simpson's diversity index across productive rearrangements. TCRdb obtained this table from immuneACCESS and retained in-frame rearrangements with V and J assigned. These tables miss some clones; where compared with another copy, unresolved V genes account for less than half of the shortfall, and the remainder is unexplained. D and trimming were read from the DNA, whereas the V and J calls and clone size are those reported in that table. In this sample the table shows around 190,000 clones, around 80% of which occur a single time. The ten largest clones take up approximately 13% of the sample.

Study-wide conclusions, independent of this receptor: The quantity of clinical and demographic metadata differed by source and by participant and was supplied without curation.

The sample comprised peripheral blood. This TCR was sampled from a human donor in a cohort sampled during active COVID-19. The receptor chain draws on TRBV7-9 and TRBJ2-5, and TRBD2 matches 14 of the central bases. The CDR3 protein: CASSTTSGRARETQYF. The sequenced DNA is TGTGCCAGCAGCACGACTAGCGGGAGGGCCCGGGAGACCCAGTACTTC.